The 5 T cell receptor beta chains below all came from one sample that was sequenced in a study of T cells in Graves' hyperthyroidism and ophthalmopathy. Amplified TCR beta CDR3 regions derived from RNA transcripts. The primer set for the first-round RT-PCR of the TCR CDR3 was HTBI. TCRdb reanalysed the multiplex PCR reads using MiXCR and keeps one entry per CDR3 protein. The sample shows around 600,000 distinct CDR3 sequences, about 14% of them seen only once. Sequenced input: blood. Receptors were obtained from a woman aged 45 to 65 with Graves' ophthalmopathy.

This clonotype was seen ten or more times. A read error may account for a junction end that differs from germline. The V and J genes are TRBV2 and TRBJ2-7, with a weak D call TRBD2 (6 bases). There are 15 residues in the CDR3. Germline assignment: CDR1 SNHLY and CDR2 FYNNEI. The CDR3 region has the DNA TGTGCCAGCACTGAAGGGTCGGGAGCCTCCTACGAGCAGTACTTC. This codes for CASTEGSGASYEQYF.

This clonotype was seen repeatedly, ten times or more. The rearrangement links TRBV28 to TRBJ2-4, with 9 bases lining up with TRBD1. The ends lost 6 bases at V and 0 bases at J; junction bases unmatched: 9. CDR1 MDHEN and CDR2 SYDVKM come from the germline V gene. The CDR3 consists of 17 residues. As DNA, the CDR3 is TGTGCCAGCAGCCAGGGACAGGGTAAAATAGCCAAAAACATTCAGTACTTC. Translating gives CASSQGQGKIAKNIQYF.

The sample holds many counts of this clonotype. The chain has TRBV12-3 or TRBV12-4 and TRBJ2-3, with D perhaps matching TRBD1 (5 bases). Between the trimmed V and J ends, which lost 0 bases and 0 bases, there was a span of 10 bases. The CDR3 consists of 16 residues. The CDR3 bases are TGTGCCAGCAGTTTAGCCGAGACAGAGAGCACAGATACGCAGTATTTT. Its translation is CASSLAETESTDTQYF.

The rearrangement uses TRBV27 and TRBJ2-2; D may be TRBD2 (6 bases). Trimming pared 1 base from V and 4 bases from J, leaving 13 bases between. Looked up from germline, CDR1 is MNHEY and CDR2 is SMNVEV (reference sequence). The CDR3 extends over 16 amino acids. This CDR3 is CASSLYPGEGTGELFF. The CDR3 nucleotides are TGTGCCAGCAGTTTATACCCGGGAGAGGGCACCGGGGAGCTGTTTTTT.

This clonotype was seen at least ten times. The J gene is TRBJ2-7, the V gene TRBV6-1, with 7 nucleotides matching TRBD2. The germline V gene encodes CDR1 MNHNS and CDR2 SASEGT. J lost 7 bases, V lost 4 bases, and 7 bases had no gene match. The CDR3 is 13 amino acids. Here the CDR3 reads CASSGTRSSEQYF. CDR3 in DNA: TGTGCCAGCAGTGGGACTAGGTCAAGTGAGCAGTACTTC.